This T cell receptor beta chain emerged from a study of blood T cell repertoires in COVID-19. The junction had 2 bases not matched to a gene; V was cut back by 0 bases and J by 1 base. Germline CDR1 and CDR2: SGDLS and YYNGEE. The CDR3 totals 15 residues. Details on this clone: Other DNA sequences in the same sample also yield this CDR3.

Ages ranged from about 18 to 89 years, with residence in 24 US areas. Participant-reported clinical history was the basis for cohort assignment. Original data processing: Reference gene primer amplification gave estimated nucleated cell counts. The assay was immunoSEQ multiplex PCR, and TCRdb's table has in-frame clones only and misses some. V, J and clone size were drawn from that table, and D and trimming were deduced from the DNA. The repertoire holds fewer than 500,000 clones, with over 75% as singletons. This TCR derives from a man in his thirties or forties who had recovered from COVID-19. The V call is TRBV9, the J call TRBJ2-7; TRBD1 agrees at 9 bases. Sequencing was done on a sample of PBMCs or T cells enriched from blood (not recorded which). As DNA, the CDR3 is TGTGCCAGCAGCGTAGCTGGGACAGGGTCCTACGAGCAGTACTTC. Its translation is CASSVAGTGSYEQYF.